This T cell receptor (beta chain) was retrieved from a study of T cell responses to AZD1222 COVID-19 vaccine. Study conclusions and caveats: There were mostly white British donors and more females than males, and clonal diversity was possibly underestimated.

TCRdb's table, derived via immunoSEQ multiplex PCR, lists solely in-frame clones and lacks some. Here the sample spans about 100,000 clones, 80% to 90% being singletons. Researchers grouped second doses given at about 4 or about 12 weeks into one pool. There are 13 residues in the CDR3. V was trimmed by 5 bases and J by 6 bases, leaving 13 bases between them. Germline CDR1 is SNHLY and CDR2 is FYNNEI. On this clone itself: What it binds is not known.

The rearrangement links TRBV2 to TRBJ1-2; weak D call: TRBD1 (6 bases). The source is an adult who received the AZD1222 COVID-19 vaccine. Sequencing used peripheral blood, obtained 28 days after the second AZD1222 dose. CDR3 in DNA: TGTGCCAGCAGTCACAGGGAGGCCGATGGCTACACCTTC. Translating gives CASSHREADGYTF.